These 14 T cell receptor beta chains share one sample of origin, sequenced in a study of T cells after yellow fever vaccination. TCRdb itself ran the 5' RACE reads through MiXCR, one entry per CDR3 protein. Of about 250,000 distinct CDR3 sequences listed, about 3.9% were seen once; the top ten hold over 15%. The sequencing used PBMCs, collected 15 days after the yellow fever booster vaccination. These receptors were obtained from a man aged 18 to 29 who received the YFV17D yellow fever vaccine.

At least ten counts were recorded for this clonotype. The V and J genes are TRBV5-1 and TRBJ2-4; no clear D gene. This CDR3 is 13 amino acids long. V lost 3 bases and J 2 bases, leaving 6 bases between the germline ends. Germline CDR1 reads SGHRS; CDR2 reads YFSETQ. In DNA, the CDR3 is TGCGCCAGCAGCTCCGCTACCAAAAACATTCAGTACTTC. It encodes CASSSATKNIQYF.

This sequence joins TRBV7-2 and TRBJ2-5; TRBD2 aligns across 13 bases. CDR3 length equals 17 residues. V shed 1 base, J shed 5 bases, and the junction held 7 bases outside the gene matches. The germline CDR1 and CDR2 sequences are SGHTA and FQGNSA. DNA for the CDR3: TGTGCCAGCAGCTTAGGAGCCACTAGCGGGGGGGCGGAGACCCAGTACTTC. Translating gives CASSLGATSGGAETQYF.

This clonotype was seen ten or more times. V usage is TRBV7-9 and J usage is TRBJ1-2; tentative D call: TRBD1 (5 bases). In germline, CDR1 is SEHNR, CDR2 FQNEAQ (reference sequence). CDR3 length equals 13 residues. Trimming took 1 base from V and 10 from J, leaving 13 bases between them. The CDR3 reads CASSLDARDSYTF. The DNA of the CDR3 is TGTGCCAGCAGCTTAGATGCCAGGGACTCCTACACCTTC.

At least ten counts were recorded for this clonotype. The chain carries TRBV5-1 and TRBJ2-3; D unresolved. The CDR3 has 14 residues. Trimming cost V 0 bases and J 2 bases, with 7 bases left between them. Germline CDR1 and CDR2: SGHRS and YFSETQ. CDR3 bases: TGCGCCAGCAGCTTGGGACACTTCACAGATACGCAGTATTTT. Its translation: CASSLGHFTDTQYF.

This clonotype was seen repeatedly, ten times or more. CDR3 in DNA: TGTGCCAGCAGTAATGGGCCCCAAAAACTGTTTTTT. It specifies CASSNGPQKLFF. The chain recombines TRBV6-6 with TRBJ1-4; no reliable D call. The CDR3 loop spans 12 amino acids. Germline lookup yields CDR1 MNHNY and CDR2 SVGAGI (reference sequence). Trimming took off 5 bases at V and 9 bases at J, with 10 bases between the two ends.

This chain connects TRBV5-6 to TRBJ1-1; D is unresolved. The germline V gene encodes CDR1 SGHDT and CDR2 YYEEEE. Trimming took off 0 bases at V and 3 bases at J, with 9 bases between the two ends. The CDR3 spans 14 residues. The CDR3 DNA follows: TGTGCCAGCAGCTTGGCCCCCCACGACACTGAAGCTTTCTTT. Translation: CASSLAPHDTEAFF.

In this sample, this clonotype turned up many times. Here the CDR3 DNA reads TGTGCCATCACCACGGACCCGAGGGATTCACCCCTCCACTTT. Its translation is CAITTDPRDSPLHF. The chain joins TRBV10-3 to TRBJ1-6; D remains unclear. The CDR3 loop spans 14 amino acids. Germline V gene data show CDR1 as ENHRY and CDR2 as SYGVKD. The V end lost 7 bases, the J end lost 8 bases, and 15 bases lay between the germline ends.

This clonotype was recorded at least ten times. This chain uses TRBV4-1 with TRBJ2-5; 7 positions agree with TRBD1. The J segment lost 1 base and the V segment lost 1 base, leaving 6 bases of the junction unmatched. The CDR3 loop spans 16 amino acids. The germline CDR1 and CDR2 sequences are MGHRA and YSYEKL. The CDR3 loop reads CASSQGRGTVQETQYF. CDR3 bases: TGCGCCAGCAGCCAAGGAAGGGGGACAGTCCAAGAGACCCAGTACTTC.

This clonotype was picked up many times. The genes are TRBV20-1 and TRBJ2-2; D call uncertain. V gave up 6 bases and J gave up 2 bases, with 7 bases separating them. The V gene's germline CDR1 is DFQATT and CDR2 SNEGSKA (reference sequence). The CDR3 totals 12 residues. Here the CDR3 DNA reads TGCAGTGCCTCCACTAACACCGGGGAGCTGTTTTTT. Protein product: CSASTNTGELFF.

This clonotype has at least ten counts. CDR3 protein: CASSLGQGRHQPQHF. The CDR3 bases are TGCGCCAGCAGCCTAGGACAGGGAAGGCATCAGCCCCAGCATTTT. The rearrangement uses TRBV4-1 and TRBJ1-5; the match to TRBD1 covers 8 bases. Germline CDR1 reads MGHRA; CDR2 reads YSYEKL. V dropped 4 bases and J dropped 5; count of bases not matched to a gene: 7. The CDR3 runs 15 residues.

In this sample, this clonotype turned up many times. The chain is built from TRBV20-1 and TRBJ2-1, with D possibly being TRBD1 (5 bases). Germline-derived CDR1 and CDR2 are DFQATT and SNEGSKA (reference sequence). This CDR3 spans 14 amino acids. Trimming pared 3 bases from V and 7 bases from J, leaving 16 bases between. In DNA, the CDR3 is TGCAGTGCTAGGGGCCAAGGGGTTCGGAATGAGCAGTTCTTC. It translates to CSARGQGVRNEQFF.

This clonotype has a count of ten or more. V is TRBV7-9 and J is TRBJ2-5; D may be TRBD1 (6 bases). Deletions cut 5 bases from V and 1 base from J, with 11 bases between. The CDR3 loop spans 14 amino acids. The germline CDR1 and CDR2 sequences are SEHNR and FQNEAQ (reference sequence). The CDR3 is CASSADRLQETQYF. The DNA of the CDR3 is TGTGCCAGCAGCGCCGACAGGCTCCAAGAGACCCAGTACTTC.

This clonotype occurred a few times. The chain uses TRBV20-1 and TRBJ2-3; 15 positions agree with TRBD2. The germline CDR1 and CDR2 sequences are DFQATT and SNEGSKA (reference sequence). After removal of 6 bases from V and 3 bases from J, the junction contained 16 bases not matched to a gene. There are 19 residues in the CDR3. The CDR3 sequence is CSALYRTSGGAGRTDTQYF. CDR3 in DNA: TGCAGTGCCCTATACCGGACTAGCGGGGGGGCAGGGAGAACAGATACGCAGTATTTT.

This clonotype was observed at least ten times. The J gene is TRBJ2-5, the V gene TRBV7-6; D might be TRBD1 (5 bases). This CDR3 comprises 14 residues. Per germline, CDR1 SGHVS and CDR2 FNYEAQ. V lost 7 bases to trimming and J lost 2 bases, with 14 bases between them. CDR3 sequence (DNA): TGTGCCAGCACCCCGTGGGCAGGGCAAGAGACCCAGTACTTC. Amino acid sequence: CASTPWAGQETQYF.